One sample yielded the 32 T cell receptor beta chains listed below, sequenced in a study of somatic mutations in cytotoxic T cells in rheumatoid arthritis. Generated by immunoSEQ multiplex PCR, the TCRdb table keeps only in-frame clones and is missing some. The sample carries around 19,000 clones, around 63% recorded once. Sequenced material: CD8+ T cells sorted from blood. These TCRs come from an adult with rheumatoid arthritis.

The chain carries TRBV6-4 and TRBJ2-3; possible D gene TRBD1, 6 bases. The ends were cut back, 3 bases at V and 2 bases at J, with 6 bases in the middle. CDR1 is MRHNA and CDR2 is SNTAGT in the germline V gene. The CDR3 consists of 13 residues. This CDR3 is CASSEGHTDTQYF. The CDR3 DNA reads TGTGCCAGCAGTGAGGGACACACAGATACGCAGTATTTT.

The V gene is TRBV5-1, the J gene TRBJ2-6, with D perhaps TRBD1 (6 bases). This CDR3 has 14 amino acids. Trimming took 7 bases from V and 3 from J, leaving 11 bases between them. CDR1 is SGHRS and CDR2 is YFSETQ in the germline V gene. The CDR3 is CASLAGVGANVLTF. As DNA, the CDR3 is TGCGCCAGCCTGGCAGGGGTTGGGGCCAACGTCCTGACTTTC. The full variable domain, completed using reference TRBV5-1 and TRBJ2-6, is KAGVTQTPRYLIKTRGQQVTLSCSPISGHRSVSWYQQTPGQGLQFLFEYFSETQRNKGNFPGRFSGRQFSNSRSEMNVSTLELGDSALYLCASLAGVGANVLTFGAGSRLTVL.

The gene calls are TRBV28 and TRBJ1-5; 10 bases match TRBD1. Germline lookup yields CDR1 MDHEN and CDR2 SYDVKM. V dropped 0 bases and J dropped 0; count of bases not matched to a gene: 5. The CDR3 loop spans 18 amino acids. The CDR3 DNA is TGTGCCAGCAGTTTATGGACAGGGGGCGACTATAGCAATCAGCCCCAGCATTTT. Translation gives CASSLWTGGDYSNQPQHF.

This clone has only one observation. V is TRBV2 and J is TRBJ1-2; TRBD1 matches at 10 bases. This CDR3 region has 12 residues. V shed 6 bases and J 10 bases; nucleotides not matched to a gene: 5. CDR1 and CDR2 from the germline V gene are SNHLY and FYNNEI. CDR3 nucleotide sequence: TGTGCCAGCAGCTCCGGGACAGGGGTCTACACCTTC. Translating gives CASSSGTGVYTF.

This clone showed up just once. This rearrangement joins TRBV4-2 to TRBJ2-1, with 7 bases that match TRBD1. Per germline, CDR1 LGHNA and CDR2 YNFKEQ. The junction had 6 bases not matched to a gene; V was cut back by 0 bases and J by 4 bases. The CDR3 is 16 amino acids. CDR3 in DNA: TGTGCCAGCAGCCAAGATCCACAGGGGCGATACAATGAGCAGTTCTTC. Translation gives CASSQDPQGRYNEQFF.

The CDR3 sequence is CASSFSWGRNTGELFF. The CDR3 nucleotides read TGTGCCAGCAGCTTCTCCTGGGGCAGGAACACCGGGGAGCTGTTTTTT. The chain combines TRBV7-6 with TRBJ2-2; maybe TRBD1 (5 bases). This CDR3 contains 16 residues. V lost 3 bases and J 1 base, leaving 12 bases between the germline ends. The germline V gene has CDR1 SGHVS and CDR2 FNYEAQ.

The V call is TRBV10-3, the J call TRBJ2-7; 11 bases align to TRBD1. This CDR3 has 14 residues. The trim removed 4 bases at V and 3 bases at J, leaving 2 bases unmatched. Per the germline V gene, CDR1 is ENHRY and CDR2 is SYGVKD. The CDR3 nucleotides read TGTGCCATCAGTGCCGGGACAGGGGGCTACGAGCAGTACTTC. Translated: CAISAGTGGYEQYF.

This chain links TRBV7-3 with TRBJ2-5; D call uncertain. CDR1 SGHTA and CDR2 FQGTGA come from the germline V gene. V dropped 5 bases and J dropped 5 bases, with 9 bases sitting between them. CDR3 length: 12 amino acids. The DNA of the CDR3 is TGTGCCAGCAGCCGGGTTGGGGAGACCCAGTACTTC. Protein sequence: CASSRVGETQYF.

This clone is labeled medium-sized. J is TRBJ2-7 and V is TRBV16, with D perhaps TRBD1 (6 bases). Deletions cut 1 base from V and 2 bases from J, with 15 bases between. The CDR3 loop spans 16 amino acids. The germline V gene has CDR1 KGHSY and CDR2 FQNENV. DNA for the CDR3: TGTGCCAGCAGCCAATTGGTAGAGACAGGTGCCTACGAGCAGTACTTC. This gives the protein CASSQLVETGAYEQYF.

This sequence joins TRBV11-2 and TRBJ2-3, with D uncertain. In germline, CDR1 is SGHAT, CDR2 FQNNGV. Trimming removed 3 bases at V and 2 bases at J, with 9 bases between. The CDR3 is 14 residues long. CDR3 sequence (DNA): TGTGCCAGCAGCTTTAGTTTGAACACAGATACGCAGTATTTT. Protein product: CASSFSLNTDTQYF.

This clone was counted only a few times. V gene TRBV19 combines with J gene TRBJ2-2; D is possibly TRBD1 (5 bases). Germline V gene data show CDR1 as LNHDA and CDR2 as SQIVND (reference sequence). The CDR3 loop spans 15 amino acids. V gave up 1 base and J gave up 2 bases, with 8 bases separating them. CDR3 sequence (DNA): TGTGCCAGTAGTATAGCCCAGGGAAACACCGGGGAGCTGTTTTTT. The encoded protein is CASSIAQGNTGELFF.

The V gene is TRBV28, the J gene TRBJ1-2; 8 nucleotides align to TRBD1. Germline CDR1 and CDR2: MDHEN and SYDVKM. V shed 5 bases and J 1 base; nucleotides not matched to a gene: 6. There are 15 residues in the CDR3. CDR3 nucleotide sequence: TGTGCCAGCAGTCCAGGGACAGGCTATAACTATGGCTACACCTTC. Protein product: CASSPGTGYNYGYTF.

The chain couples TRBV19 to TRBJ2-7; D is undetermined. V lost 1 base and J 0 bases, leaving 10 bases between the germline ends. Germline CDR1 LNHDA, CDR2 SQIVND (reference sequence). There are 15 residues in the CDR3. As DNA, the CDR3 is TGTGCCAGTAGTATAGCGCCCGATGACTCCTACGAGCAGTACTTC. It encodes CASSIAPDDSYEQYF. Complete variable domain (other parts from reference TRBV19 and TRBJ2-7): DGGITQSPKYLFRKEGQNVTLSCEQNLNHDAMYWYRQDPGQGLRLIYYSQIVNDFQKGDIAEGYSVSREKKESFPLTVTSAQKNPTAFYLCASSIAPDDSYEQYFGPGTRLTVT.

The chain recombines TRBV7-8 with TRBJ1-4; D remains ambiguous. Trimming took 5 bases from V and 2 from J, leaving 12 bases between them. This CDR3 comprises 15 residues. Germline loops: CDR1 SGHVS, CDR2 FQNEAQ. CDR3 amino acids: CASSHLGSTNEKLFF. The CDR3 DNA reads as TGTGCCAGCAGCCACTTGGGGTCTACTAATGAAAAACTGTTTTTT.

V and J are TRBV27 and TRBJ2-5; D may be TRBD1 (6 bases). This CDR3 has 13 amino acids. Deletions cut 2 bases from V and 5 bases from J, with 9 bases between. CDR1 MNHEY and CDR2 SMNVEV come from the germline V gene (reference sequence). The CDR3 DNA sequence: TGTGCCAGCAGTTTAGGGACATTTGAGACCCAGTACTTC. Translating gives CASSLGTFETQYF.

This clone was counted between two and nine times. Written as DNA, the CDR3 is TGTGCCAACCCGGGGCAGGATAGCAATCAGCCCCAGCATTTT. Translating gives CANPGQDSNQPQHF. The rearrangement joins TRBV6-4 to TRBJ1-5; the D gene is possibly TRBD1 (5 bases). The CDR3 sequence is 14 residues long. The V gene's germline CDR1 is MRHNA and CDR2 SNTAGT. V lost 10 bases to trimming and J lost 0 bases, with 13 bases between them.

The chain recombines TRBV5-1 with TRBJ1-2, with D perhaps matching TRBD1 (5 bases). Germline lookup yields CDR1 SGHRS and CDR2 YFSETQ. The V end lost 0 bases, the J end lost 2 bases, and 14 bases lay between the germline ends. CDR3 size: 16 residues. Here the CDR3 reads CASSLGPDSSNYGYTF. CDR3 bases: TGCGCCAGCAGCTTGGGACCAGACAGCAGCAACTATGGCTACACCTTC.

The chain couples TRBV12-5 to TRBJ2-7, with a weak D call TRBD1 (6 bases). The CDR3 extends over 13 amino acids. The germline CDR1 and CDR2 sequences are LGHNT and FRNRAP. V was shortened by 5 bases and J by 6 bases, with 14 bases between the two germline ends. CDR3 sequence (DNA): TGTGCTAGTGGTGGACCAGGGGCGCGCGAGCAGTACTTC. Protein sequence: CASGGPGAREQYF.

The chain carries TRBV7-2 and TRBJ2-1, with 8 bases matching TRBD2. The V gene's germline CDR1 is SGHTA and CDR2 FQGNSA. Unmatched junction bases numbered 11, after V lost 0 bases and J lost 7 bases. The CDR3 runs to 17 residues. Here the CDR3 reads CASSLAIGGAKGNEQFF. In nucleotides, the CDR3 is TGTGCCAGCAGCTTAGCGATCGGGGGGGCCAAGGGAAATGAGCAGTTCTTC.

This chain uses TRBV28 with TRBJ2-2; possibly TRBD1 for D (6 bases). The CDR3 has 15 residues. Germline CDR1 and CDR2: MDHEN and SYDVKM. Trimming removed 4 bases at V and 0 bases at J, with 9 bases between. The CDR3 DNA reads TGTGCCAGCAGTTGGACAGACCCGAACACCGGGGAGCTGTTTTTT. The encoded protein is CASSWTDPNTGELFF.

The chain has TRBV7-8 and TRBJ1-6; D gene ambiguous. The CDR3 contains 13 residues. The V end was cut by 5 bases, the J end by 10 bases, with 12 bases between. From germline, CDR1 is SGHVS and CDR2 FQNEAQ. The chain's CDR3 is CASSLWGGSPLHF. CDR3 nucleotide sequence: TGTGCCAGCAGCCTCTGGGGAGGCTCACCCCTCCACTTT.

Only a few counts were recorded for this clone. The chain joins TRBV21-1 to TRBJ1-5; the D call in the table, TRBD1, was not verified against the DNA. TRBV21-1 is annotated as a pseudogene. CDR3 length: 12 residues. CDR3 sequence reads: CARGQGNQPQHF. The CDR3 bases are TGTGCCAGAGGACAGGGCAATCAGCCCCAGCATTTT.

This clone is deemed medium-sized. The chain links TRBV5-1 to TRBJ2-7, with TRBD1 matching 9 bases. The germline CDR1 and CDR2 sequences are SGHRS and YFSETQ. This CDR3 contains 13 residues. Unmatched junction bases numbered 7, after V lost 7 bases and J lost 5 bases. Written as DNA, the CDR3 is TGCGCCAGCGCCACGGGACAGGGTAACGAGCAGTACTTC. Residues: CASATGQGNEQYF.

CDR3 coding DNA: TGTGCCAGCATGGGGGGGACCGGGGAGCTGTTTTTT. Its translation: CASMGGTGELFF. The V gene is TRBV2, the J gene TRBJ2-2; 7 bases agree with TRBD2. The V gene's germline CDR1 is SNHLY and CDR2 FYNNEI. Germline trimming cut 7 bases from V and 5 bases from J; bases unmatched to any gene: 1. CDR3 size: 12 residues. The variable domain in full, completed from reference TRBV2 and TRBJ2-2, reads EPEVTQTPSHQVTQMGQEVILRCVPISNHLYFYWYRQILGQKVEFLVSFYNNEISEKSEIFDDQFSVERPDGSNFTLKIRSTKLEDSAMYFCASMGGTGELFFGEGSRLTVL.

The rearrangement links TRBV13 to TRBJ2-2; 9 bases match TRBD2. With 8 bases clipped from V and 3 bases from J, the junction kept 7 bases outside the gene matches. CDR3 length equals 15 residues. Germline V gene lookup returns CDR1 PRHDT and CDR2 FYEKMQ (reference sequence). This CDR3 is CASQKRGVYTGELFF. CDR3 coding DNA: TGTGCCAGCCAAAAGCGGGGGGTATACACCGGGGAGCTGTTTTTT. The variable domain in full, with the rest retrieved from reference TRBV13 and TRBJ2-2, is AAGVIQSPRHLIKEKRETATLKCYPIPRHDTVYWYQQGPGQDPQFLISFYEKMQSDKGSIPDRFSAQQFSDYHSELNMSSLELGDSALYFCASQKRGVYTGELFFGEGSRLTVL.

The chain has TRBV28 and TRBJ1-3, with 8 nucleotides matching TRBD1. Germline values: CDR1 MDHEN, CDR2 SYDVKM. Germline trimming cut 4 bases from V and 4 bases from J; bases unmatched to any gene: 9. CDR3 length: 16 amino acids. This chain's CDR3 is CASSSPKDRAGNTIYF. The CDR3 DNA sequence: TGTGCCAGCAGTTCTCCTAAGGACAGGGCCGGAAACACCATATATTTT.

This clone has just one count. The rearrangement uses TRBV5-6 and TRBJ2-2; D is undetermined. The CDR3 sequence is 15 residues long. In germline, CDR1 is SGHDT, CDR2 YYEEEE. The V end was cut by 1 base, the J end by 0 bases, with 7 bases between. CDR3 residues: CASSLRYSNTGELFF. The CDR3 DNA is TGTGCCAGCAGCTTGAGGTACTCGAACACCGGGGAGCTGTTTTTT.

The V and J genes are TRBV7-3 and TRBJ1-1; the D gene is possibly TRBD1 (5 bases). The CDR3 loop spans 13 amino acids. Trimming shortened V by 6 bases and J by 1 base, and 9 bases separated the two germline ends. CDR1 is SGHTA and CDR2 is FQGTGA in the germline V gene. CDR3 amino acids: CASRQQGNTEAFF. The CDR3 DNA reads as TGTGCCAGCAGACAGCAGGGGAACACTGAAGCTTTCTTT.

The chain is built from TRBV6-5 and TRBJ1-2, with D possibly TRBD1 on 5 matching bases. CDR1 and CDR2 (germline): MNHEY, SVGAGI. The CDR3 is 15 amino acids. Trimming removed 4 bases at V and 3 bases at J, with 15 bases between. The CDR3 region has the DNA TGTGCCAGCAGTTCCGGTGGGGGAATCGACTATGGCTACACCTTC. It encodes CASSSGGGIDYGYTF.

The CDR3 DNA reads TGTGCCAGCAGTGATCCCTGGGACAGTAATGAAAAACTGTTTTTT. Residues: CASSDPWDSNEKLFF. The chain employs TRBV2 and TRBJ1-4; 7 bases agree with TRBD1. The germline V gene has CDR1 SNHLY and CDR2 FYNNEI. The CDR3 is 15 amino acids. Losses at the gene ends were 3 bases for V and 4 bases for J; bases not matched to a gene: 5.

The rearrangement joins TRBV7-9 to TRBJ1-1; TRBD1 might be the D (5 bases). This CDR3 contains 12 residues. Looked up from germline, CDR1 is SEHNR and CDR2 is FQNEAQ (reference sequence). Trimming took 7 bases from V and 0 from J, leaving 6 bases between them. The CDR3 DNA follows: TGTGCCAGCACGACAGTGAACACTGAAGCTTTCTTT. It translates to CASTTVNTEAFF.

This clone was counted between two and nine times. This rearrangement joins TRBV5-4 to TRBJ2-7; D is unresolved. V gave up 0 bases and J gave up 2 bases, with 3 bases separating them. CDR1 and CDR2 from the germline V gene are SGHNT and YYREEE (reference sequence). The CDR3 length is 12 residues. Here the CDR3 DNA reads TGTGCCAGCAGCTTGGGAACCTACGAGCAGTACTTC. It is translated as CASSLGTYEQYF.